These T cell receptor beta chains were read from a single sample in a study of cytomegalovirus exposure and HLA in healthy donors. Assay used: immunoSEQ multiplex PCR; TCRdb lists only in-frame clones, some missing. The sample carries roughly 80,000 clones, around 70% recorded once. Sequences were obtained from PBMCs. These receptors came from a woman in her thirties or forties in good health and CMV-seropositive. Each CDR3 is given without its conserved first and last residue. Size tells how often a clone was seen (once, few, many) or the class of an expanded clone, and some rows leave it out.

j_call v_call clone_size cdr3_aa
TRBJ1-5 TRBV5-8 NA ASSFSGTRDQPQH
TRBJ2-2 TRBV9 NA ASSAQGFSGELF
TRBJ2-3 TRBV4-3 NA ASSQDPGLNTDTQY
TRBJ2-7 TRBV15 NA ATSEQGWGDEQY
TRBJ2-7 TRBV18 NA ASSREHPYEQY
TRBJ2-3 TRBV7-2 NA ASSLASGSRDTQY
TRBJ1-1 TRBV27 NA ASSLQARPDTEAF
TRBJ2-2 TRBV28 NA ASSLGGLAGGRTGELF
TRBJ2-2 TRBV30 NA TWSVKPGELF
TRBJ2-1 TRBV28 NA AITAPTSGNEQF
TRBJ2-5 TRBV5-1 NA ASSFKETQY
TRBJ2-7 TRBV19 few ASSIGQGAYEQY
TRBJ1-1 TRBV29-1 NA SVGWGWNTEAF
TRBJ2-1 TRBV7-6 NA ASSLVFTLAGVNEQF
TRBJ2-3 TRBV4-3 few ASSHVQGRGTDTQY
TRBJ1-1 TRBV18 NA ASSRQARIEAF
TRBJ2-7 TRBV11-3 few ASSLEARERAQEQY
TRBJ2-1 TRBV20-1 NA SGGSGNEQF
TRBJ2-2 TRBV4-1 NA ASSPESSAHAGELF
TRBJ2-7 TRBV7-9 once ASSLSYEQY
TRBJ1-4 TRBV18 NA ASSRSVRTNEKLF
TRBJ2-1 TRBV4-3 NA ASSQDSMGAGGGEQF
TRBJ2-7 TRBV28 NA ASTPGQTYYEQY
TRBJ2-5 TRBV13 NA ASSSTPGLAGDAGQETQY
TRBJ2-1 TRBV10-1 NA ASRTSVGYNEQF